What follows are 32 T cell receptor beta chains derived from one specimen sequenced in a study of shared clonotypes between healthy human individuals. Generated by immunoSEQ multiplex PCR, the TCRdb table keeps only in-frame clones and is missing some. In the table there are over 850,000 clones, around 78% of which are singletons. The sample comprised memory CD4+ T cells from PBMCs. Subset denoted: CD45RA-negative fraction. These receptors were taken from a man younger than 35 in good health. Some clones in this sample may be carry-over from other donors' samples.

CDR3 in amino acids: CAWSGGAGETQYF. In nucleotides, the CDR3 is TGTGCCTGGAGTGGGGGGGCTGGAGAGACCCAGTACTTC. This chain connects TRBV30 to TRBJ2-5, with D possibly called TRBD1 or TRBD2 (6 bases each). Trimming pared 1 base from V and 4 bases from J, leaving 10 bases between. Germline V lookup: CDR1 GTSNPN, CDR2 SVGIG (reference sequence). The CDR3 runs to 13 residues.

The V gene is TRBV6-1, the J gene TRBJ2-6; D gene unclear. V was shortened by 7 bases and J by 4 bases, with 11 bases between the two germline ends. CDR1 and CDR2 (germline): MNHNS, SASEGT. CDR3 length: 14 amino acids. CDR3 residues: CASKTVMGANVLTF. In DNA, the CDR3 is TGTGCCAGCAAAACGGTCATGGGGGCCAACGTCCTGACTTTC.

The gene calls are TRBV13 and TRBJ1-4; 7 bases fit TRBD1. The germline CDR1 and CDR2 sequences are PRHDT and FYEKMQ (reference sequence). V was clipped by 3 bases and J by 7 bases; unmatched bases: 5. This CDR3 comprises 14 residues. CDR3 in DNA: TGTGCCAGCAGCTTCACAGGGGTGGGTGAAAAACTGTTTTTT. It codes for CASSFTGVGEKLFF. Full variable domain (missing parts from reference TRBV13 and TRBJ1-4): AAGVIQSPRHLIKEKRETATLKCYPIPRHDTVYWYQQGPGQDPQFLISFYEKMQSDKGSIPDRFSAQQFSDYHSELNMSSLELGDSALYFCASSFTGVGEKLFFGSGTQLSVL.

The genes are TRBV5-4 and TRBJ2-3; a weak D match, TRBD2 (5 bases). Germline-derived CDR1 and CDR2 are SGHNT and YYREEE (reference sequence). This CDR3 region has 16 residues. The V end was cut by 4 bases, the J end by 0 bases, with 15 bases between. In nucleotides, the CDR3 is TGTGCCAGCAGCCCCACCCTAGCAGAAAGCACAGATACGCAGTATTTT. Encoded protein: CASSPTLAESTDTQYF.

This clone was counted ten times or more. The chain combines TRBV6-6 with TRBJ1-6; TRBD1 is a possible D gene (5 bases). This CDR3 region has 12 residues. The V gene's germline CDR1 is MNHNY and CDR2 SVGAGI (reference sequence). The V gene lost 5 bases and the J gene lost 9 bases, with 8 bases spanning the gap. DNA of the CDR3: TGTGCCAGCAGTCCCGGGGGTTCACCCCTCCACTTT. Its protein product is CASSPGGSPLHF.

The chain employs TRBV27 and TRBJ2-1; 11 positions agree with TRBD2. J was trimmed by 6 bases and V by 4 bases; bases with no gene match: 2. This CDR3 region has 14 residues. Per the germline V gene, CDR1 is MNHEY and CDR2 is SMNVEV (reference sequence). The CDR3 reads CASSWTSGLNEQFF. CDR3 nucleotide sequence: TGTGCCAGCAGTTGGACTAGCGGGCTCAATGAGCAGTTCTTC.

In this sample, this clone turned up once. The V call is TRBV7-3, the J call TRBJ2-1, with a tentative D call TRBD2 (6 bases). The germline gives CDR1 SGHTA, CDR2 FQGTGA. The V and J ends lost 4 bases and 5 bases respectively, with 15 bases between them. The CDR3 totals 15 residues. CDR3 loop: CASSSPGTAHNEQFF. The CDR3 nucleotides are TGTGCCAGCAGCTCCCCCGGGACTGCCCACAATGAGCAGTTCTTC.

This clone has just one count. The rearrangement links TRBV5-8 to TRBJ2-1, with unresolved D. This CDR3 spans 11 amino acids. V lost 5 bases and J 9 bases, leaving 9 bases between the germline ends. Germline-derived CDR1 and CDR2 are SGHTS and YDEGEE. CDR3 protein: CASRGSGEQFF. The DNA for the CDR3 is TGTGCCAGCAGAGGGTCGGGTGAGCAGTTCTTC.

Turning to this clone: This may stem from a read error, because a much larger clone lies one nucleotide away. The chain couples TRBV28 to TRBJ2-5, with D possibly being TRBD1 (5 bases). With 8 bases removed from V and 5 bases from J, the gap between germline ends came to 24 bases. The CDR3 consists of 16 residues. CDR1 is MDHEN, CDR2 SYDVKM, per germline. CDR3 loop: CASGRRTLGVTETQYF. The CDR3 coding sequence is TGTGCCAGCGGTCGCCGGACACTTGGGGTTACGGAGACCCAGTACTTC.

The chain is built from TRBV7-2 and TRBJ2-7, with TRBD2 matching over 15 bases. The CDR3 consists of 15 residues. Trimming removed 5 bases from V and 4 bases from J; junction bases left unmatched: 3. Germline assignment: CDR1 SGHTA and CDR2 FQGNSA. Here the CDR3 reads CASSPGTSGRYEQYF. In DNA, the CDR3 is TGTGCCAGCAGCCCGGGGACTAGCGGGAGGTACGAGCAGTACTTC.

On this clone: One end of the junction is discordant with germline, which a read error may explain. V gene TRBV6-1 combines with J gene TRBJ1-2, with D unclear. The CDR3 consists of 14 residues. The germline gives CDR1 MNHNS, CDR2 SASEGT. The CDR3 DNA follows: TGTGCCAGCAGGGAAGAGGGTTGGCAGACCTGGTACACCTTC. Its protein product is CASREEGWQTWYTF.

The chain has TRBV21-1 and TRBJ2-7; the table's D call, TRBD1, was not checked against the DNA. TRBV21-1 is assigned pseudogene status. The CDR3 runs 15 residues. The CDR3 region is CASSKGKGAFGEQYF. The CDR3 nucleotides are TGTGCCAGCAGCAAAGGCAAGGGGGCGTTCGGGGAGCAGTACTTC.

The chain is built from TRBV28 and TRBJ2-7; TRBD2 matches 7 bases. Germline loops: CDR1 MDHEN, CDR2 SYDVKM. Germline trimming cut 5 bases from V and 3 bases from J; bases unmatched to any gene: 13. This CDR3 has 16 residues. The CDR3 coding sequence is TGTGCCAGCAGTGGGGGAGGGTATAGAGGGAACTACGAGCAGTACTTC. Its protein product is CASSGGGYRGNYEQYF.

This clone turned up a few times. V gene TRBV10-3 combines with J gene TRBJ1-1; D is unresolved. The CDR3 contains 11 residues. Deletions cut 2 bases from V and 2 bases from J, with 0 bases between. Germline CDR1 and CDR2: ENHRY and SYGVKD. In DNA, the CDR3 is TGTGCCATCAGTGAGAACACTGAAGCTTTCTTT. Residues: CAISENTEAFF.

This chain connects TRBV28 to TRBJ2-1; D is uncertain. The V end lost 1 base, the J end lost 0 bases, and 13 bases lay between the germline ends. This CDR3 is built from 17 residues. CDR1 MDHEN and CDR2 SYDVKM come from the germline V gene. CDR3 nucleotides: TGTGCCAGCAGTTTATCCCTCGCTAAGAGCTCCTACAATGAGCAGTTCTTC. Its protein is CASSLSLAKSSYNEQFF.

This chain uses TRBV7-6 with TRBJ2-7; D is perhaps TRBD1 or TRBD2 (5 bases each). Germline V gene lookup returns CDR1 SGHVS and CDR2 FNYEAQ. This CDR3 has 18 amino acids. V shed 0 bases and J shed 3 bases, with 21 bases lying between them. CDR3 sequence: CASSLAYRDPSSGYEQYF. The CDR3 DNA reads as TGTGCCAGCAGCTTAGCTTATCGGGACCCCTCGTCGGGCTACGAGCAGTACTTC.

The chain is built from TRBV5-4 and TRBJ1-3; tentative D call: TRBD1 (6 bases). Germline V gives CDR1 SGHNT, CDR2 YYREEE (reference sequence). Deletions cut 4 bases from V and 1 base from J, with 9 bases between. The CDR3 covers 14 residues. Here the CDR3 reads CASSHGQSGNTIYF. The CDR3 DNA is TGTGCCAGCAGCCATGGACAGTCTGGAAACACCATATATTTT.

In its sample, this clone was seen a few times. Other DNA sequences in this specimen translate into the identical CDR3. The chain uses TRBV4-2 and TRBJ1-2, with TRBD1 as a possible D gene (6 bases). Germline CDR1 and CDR2: LGHNA and YNFKEQ. CDR3 length: 15 residues. With 3 bases removed from V and 6 bases from J, the gap between germline ends came to 17 bases. The CDR3 loop reads CASSQPYREVNGYTF. CDR3 nucleotide sequence: TGTGCCAGCAGCCAGCCCTACAGGGAGGTGAATGGCTACACCTTC.

The chain joins TRBV18 to TRBJ1-2; D gene ambiguous. Looked up from germline, CDR1 is KGHSH and CDR2 is LQKENI. V lost 3 bases to trimming and J lost 8 bases, with 25 bases between them. This CDR3 has 17 residues. The CDR3 coding sequence is TGTGCCAGCTCACCTCTATCAGACCGGGCTTCGACGGGGGGCTACACCTTC. This codes for CASSPLSDRASTGGYTF.

CDR3 nucleotide sequence: TGTGCCAGCAGCAAGACCTCGAGCCTCACGGTTGGGAATACGCAGTATTTT. Its translation: CASSKTSSLTVGNTQYF. The rearrangement links TRBV7-2 to TRBJ2-3, with unresolved D. From germline, CDR1 is SGHTA and CDR2 FQGNSA. The CDR3 loop spans 17 amino acids. V lost 5 bases and J lost 7, with 25 bases in between.

The chain is built from TRBV18 and TRBJ2-1; 9 bases fit TRBD2. The CDR3 is made up of 16 amino acids. Germline trimming cut 2 bases from V and 3 bases from J; bases unmatched to any gene: 5. CDR1 KGHSH and CDR2 LQKENI come from the germline V gene. CDR3 sequence: CASSPETSGLYNEQFF. In DNA, the CDR3 is TGTGCCAGCTCACCAGAGACTAGCGGTCTCTACAATGAGCAGTTCTTC.

This clone was seen just once. The chain joins TRBV7-7 to TRBJ2-2; the D gene is possibly TRBD1 (6 bases). Germline V gives CDR1 SSHAT, CDR2 FNYEAQ (reference sequence). Trimming cost V 5 bases and J 1 base, with 20 bases left between them. This CDR3 is built from 18 residues. CDR3 in amino acids: CASSLSDRGNLNTGELFF. The CDR3 DNA sequence: TGTGCCAGCAGCCTATCTGATAGGGGGAATTTGAACACCGGGGAGCTGTTTTTT.

This clone came up many times. Other DNA sequences of this sample code for an identical CDR3. The rearrangement uses TRBV30 and TRBJ2-1; D not resolved. CDR1 GTSNPN and CDR2 SVGIG come from the germline V gene (reference sequence). The CDR3 extends over 11 amino acids. V shed 0 bases and J shed 8 bases, with 5 bases lying between them. The CDR3 bases are TGTGCCTGGAGTGTACAATATGAGCAGTTCTTC. This translates into CAWSVQYEQFF. Together with reference TRBV30 and TRBJ2-1, the CDR3 gives the full variable domain: SQTIHQWPATLVQPVGSPLSLECTVEGTSNPNLYWYRQAAGRGLQLLFYSVGIGQISSEVPQNLSASRPQDRQFILSSKKLLLSDSGFYLCAWSVQYEQFFGPGTRLTVL.

The chain carries TRBV9 and TRBJ2-7; 15 nucleotides match TRBD2. Germline loops: CDR1 SGDLS, CDR2 YYNGEE. CDR3 length: 17 amino acids. J gave up 0 bases and V 2 bases, and 3 bases lay outside the gene matches. The CDR3 region has the DNA TGTGCCAGCAGCGTCGGGACTAGCGGGAGGAGCTCCTACGAGCAGTACTTC. Protein product: CASSVGTSGRSSYEQYF.

The CDR3 loop is CASSQGRPSIRDTGELFF. Here the CDR3 DNA reads TGTGCCAGCAGCCAAGGAAGGCCCTCAATCAGGGACACCGGGGAGCTGTTTTTT. The V call is TRBV4-2, the J call TRBJ2-2; D might be TRBD1 (5 bases). Germline V gives CDR1 LGHNA, CDR2 YNFKEQ. Deletions cut 1 base from V and 3 bases from J, with 18 bases between. The CDR3 runs 18 residues.

The V and J genes are TRBV5-1 and TRBJ1-4, with 9 bases lining up with TRBD1. The length of the CDR3 is 16 residues. Germline V gives CDR1 SGHRS, CDR2 YFSETQ. With V trimmed by 0 bases and J by 5 bases, 5 bases remained unmatched. The CDR3 loop reads CASSLVGTGRNEKLFF. In nucleotides, the CDR3 is TGCGCCAGCAGCTTGGTTGGGACAGGGAGGAATGAAAAACTGTTTTTT.

J is TRBJ2-1 and V is TRBV7-2, with D perhaps TRBD2 (5 bases). V was clipped by 6 bases and J by 7 bases, with 13 bases between them. Germline CDR1 reads SGHTA; CDR2 reads FQGNSA. The CDR3 runs to 13 residues. The chain's CDR3 is CASRQTGKNEQFF. The DNA for the CDR3 is TGTGCCAGCAGGCAAACGGGGAAAAATGAGCAGTTCTTC.

This clone was observed a few times. This rearrangement joins TRBV10-3 to TRBJ2-1; 7 nucleotides agree with TRBD2. The germline V gene has CDR1 ENHRY and CDR2 SYGVKD. V was pared by 8 bases and J by 2 bases, with 9 bases of the junction left unmatched. The CDR3 consists of 15 residues. This chain's CDR3 is CAIRGASGTYNEQFF. In nucleotides, the CDR3 is TGTGCCATCCGCGGCGCTAGCGGTACCTACAATGAGCAGTTCTTC.

V is TRBV7-3 and J is TRBJ2-7, with D perhaps being TRBD1 or TRBD2 (5 bases each). Per the germline V gene, CDR1 is SGHTA and CDR2 is FQGTGA. V shed 3 bases and J shed 6 bases, with 12 bases lying between them. This CDR3 region has 13 residues. The CDR3 coding sequence is TGTGCCAGCAGCTTGAAAGGGGCGGGCGAGCAGTACTTC. It specifies CASSLKGAGEQYF.

This rearrangement joins TRBV10-2 to TRBJ2-7; D not resolved. Trimming removed 6 bases at V and 2 bases at J, with 17 bases between. There are 15 residues in the CDR3. Germline CDR1 reads WSHSY; CDR2 reads SAAADI. CDR3 in amino acids: CASRGMLGGTYEQYF. CDR3 sequence (DNA): TGCGCCAGCAGGGGTATGCTAGGCGGCACCTACGAGCAGTACTTC.

The DNA of the CDR3 is TGCGCCAGCAGCTCCCGCGGGAGGAACTTGGGTGAGCAGTTCTTC. Residues: CASSSRGRNLGEQFF. The chain uses TRBV5-1 and TRBJ2-1; TRBD2 matches at 8 bases. Germline V gives CDR1 SGHRS, CDR2 YFSETQ. J gave up 9 bases and V 3 bases, and 11 bases lay outside the gene matches. CDR3 size: 15 residues.

V is TRBV9 and J is TRBJ2-2, with D possibly TRBD2 on 6 matching bases. Germline V CDR1 and CDR2: SGDLS, YYNGEE. Trimming cost V 0 bases and J 0 bases, with 12 bases left between them. CDR3 length: 17 residues. The CDR3 nucleotides are TGTGCCAGCAGCGTAGCTACTGGCGGGGCGAACACCGGGGAGCTGTTTTTT. Translating it yields CASSVATGGANTGELFF.